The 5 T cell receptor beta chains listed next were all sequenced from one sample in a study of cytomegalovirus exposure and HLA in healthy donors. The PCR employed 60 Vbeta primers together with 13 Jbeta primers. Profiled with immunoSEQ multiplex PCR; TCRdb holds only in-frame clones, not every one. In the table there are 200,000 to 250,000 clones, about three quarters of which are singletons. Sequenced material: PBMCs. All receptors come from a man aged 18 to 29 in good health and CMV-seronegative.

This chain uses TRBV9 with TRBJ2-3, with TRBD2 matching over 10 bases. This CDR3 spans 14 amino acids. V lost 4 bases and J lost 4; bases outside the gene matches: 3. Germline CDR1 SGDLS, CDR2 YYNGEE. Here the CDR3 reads CASSLAGGADTQYF. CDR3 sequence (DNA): TGTGCCAGCAGCTTAGCGGGAGGAGCAGATACGCAGTATTTT.

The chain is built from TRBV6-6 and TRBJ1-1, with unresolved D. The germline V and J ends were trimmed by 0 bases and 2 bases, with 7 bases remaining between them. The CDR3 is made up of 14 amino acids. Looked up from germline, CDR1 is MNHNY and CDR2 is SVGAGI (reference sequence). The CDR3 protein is CASSYSRGNTEAFF. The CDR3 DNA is TGTGCCAGCAGTTACTCGCGAGGTAACACTGAAGCTTTCTTT.

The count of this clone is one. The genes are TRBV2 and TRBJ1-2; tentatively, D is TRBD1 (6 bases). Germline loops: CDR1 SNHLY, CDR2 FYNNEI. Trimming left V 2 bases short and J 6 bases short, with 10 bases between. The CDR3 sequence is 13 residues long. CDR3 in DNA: TGTGCCAGCAGTGAACAGCCAGGGGATGGCTACACCTTC. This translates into CASSEQPGDGYTF. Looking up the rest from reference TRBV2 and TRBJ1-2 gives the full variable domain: EPEVTQTPSHQVTQMGQEVILRCVPISNHLYFYWYRQILGQKVEFLVSFYNNEISEKSEIFDDQFSVERPDGSNFTLKIRSTKLEDSAMYFCASSEQPGDGYTFGSGTRLTVV.

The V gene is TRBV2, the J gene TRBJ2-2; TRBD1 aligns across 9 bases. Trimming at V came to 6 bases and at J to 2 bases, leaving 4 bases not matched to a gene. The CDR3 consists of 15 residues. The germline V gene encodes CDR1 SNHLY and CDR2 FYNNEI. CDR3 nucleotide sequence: TGTGCCAGCAGATTGGACAGGGGCAACACCGGGGAGCTGTTTTTT. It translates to CASRLDRGNTGELFF.

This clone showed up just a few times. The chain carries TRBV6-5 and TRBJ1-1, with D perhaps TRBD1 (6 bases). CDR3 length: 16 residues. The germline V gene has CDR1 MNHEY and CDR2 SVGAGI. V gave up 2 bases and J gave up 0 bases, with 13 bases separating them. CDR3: CASSYRGTGMNTEAFF. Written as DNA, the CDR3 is TGTGCCAGCAGTTACAGGGGGACGGGGATGAACACTGAAGCTTTCTTT.